This TCR beta chain stems from a study of cytomegalovirus exposure and HLA in healthy donors. Trimming took 3 bases from V and 5 from J; bases not matched to a gene: 13. The germline V gene encodes CDR1 MNHEY and CDR2 SMNVEV (reference sequence). The CDR3 covers 17 residues. The donors were part of the roughly 120-subject validation cohort, which stood apart from the approximately 700-subject first cohort. Using immunoSEQ multiplex PCR, the repertoire was profiled, and TCRdb retains in-frame clones only, with some absent. The sample records about 220,000 clones, over 70% being singletons. The V call is TRBV27, the J call TRBJ2-1, with 7 bases aligning to TRBD1. The TCR sequence derives from a woman between 25 and 40 years old in good health and CMV-seropositive. Material for sequencing was PBMCs. The CDR3 here is CASSFLPLGQKNNEQFF. The CDR3 DNA sequence: TGTGCCAGCAGTTTCTTGCCTTTGGGACAGAAGAACAATGAGCAGTTCTTC.